The 18 T cell receptor beta chains presented below share a single source sample, sequenced in a study of cytomegalovirus exposure and HLA in healthy donors. PCR amplification relied on 60 Vbeta primers (plus 13 Jbeta primers). Data came from immunoSEQ multiplex PCR; TCRdb stores just in-frame clones and leaves some out. The table records tens of thousands of clones, approximately 80% of them present only once. Sequences were obtained from PBMCs. These receptors came from a middle-aged woman in good health and CMV-seronegative.

There are a few counts of this clone. DNA for the CDR3: TGCGCCAGCAGCTCGCAACAGGGGACGGATGAAGCTTTCTTT. This translates into CASSSQQGTDEAFF. V and J are TRBV5-1 and TRBJ1-1; 7 bases match TRBD1. Germline trimming cut 3 bases from V and 7 bases from J; bases unmatched to any gene: 9. The CDR3 sequence is 14 residues long. Per the germline V gene, CDR1 is SGHRS and CDR2 is YFSETQ.

This clone was recorded a few times. This chain links TRBV6-6 with TRBJ2-2, with D hard to call. The CDR3 runs 15 residues. The V end lost 0 bases, the J end lost 4 bases, and 9 bases lay between the germline ends. Germline loops: CDR1 MNHNY, CDR2 SVGAGI (reference sequence). CDR3 region: CASSYSVAATGELFF. CDR3 bases: TGTGCCAGCAGTTACTCGGTCGCGGCCACCGGGGAGCTGTTTTTT.

The table lists this clone with a few counts. V is TRBV5-1 and J is TRBJ1-1, with TRBD1 identical over 9 bases. V was pared by 4 bases and J by 2 bases, with 3 bases of the junction left unmatched. The V gene's germline CDR1 is SGHRS and CDR2 YFSETQ. The CDR3 is made up of 14 amino acids. As DNA, the CDR3 is TGCGCCAGCAGCACGGGACAGGGTAACACTGAAGCTTTCTTT. Translating it yields CASSTGQGNTEAFF.

The chain uses TRBV6-5 and TRBJ1-2; a possible D gene is TRBD1 (5 bases). CDR1 is MNHEY, CDR2 SVGAGI, per germline. With 2 bases removed from V and 8 bases from J, the gap between germline ends came to 18 bases. The CDR3 is 15 amino acids. CDR3 DNA sequence: TGTGCCAGCAGTTACGCTCAGGGCACCGTTCGGGGCTACACCTTC. Translation: CASSYAQGTVRGYTF.

This clone was observed a few times. This chain links TRBV6-1 with TRBJ1-1; the D is unclear. The CDR3 has 13 amino acids. Trimming removed 4 bases at V and 1 base at J, with 7 bases between. In germline, CDR1 is MNHNS, CDR2 SASEGT. DNA for the CDR3: TGTGCCAGCAGTGCGAGTGCGAACACTGAAGCTTTCTTT. Encoded protein: CASSASANTEAFF.

V is TRBV29-1 and J is TRBJ2-1; possible D gene TRBD1, 6 bases. The germline gives CDR1 SQVTM, CDR2 ANQGSEA. V lost 5 bases to trimming and J lost 4 bases, with 9 bases between them. The CDR3 consists of 12 residues. The CDR3 protein is CSVKGEYNEQFF. In nucleotides, the CDR3 is TGCAGCGTTAAGGGGGAATACAATGAGCAGTTCTTC.

The rearrangement joins TRBV7-8 to TRBJ2-1, with 9 positions matching TRBD2. The CDR3 runs to 16 residues. The V segment lost 5 bases and the J segment 2 bases; nucleotides outside the gene matches: 7. The germline gives CDR1 SGHVS, CDR2 FQNEAQ. The CDR3, as DNA: TGTGCCAGCAGCAGTGGGACTAGCACAGCCTACAATGAGCAGTTCTTC. Residues: CASSSGTSTAYNEQFF.

The chain carries TRBV4-3 and TRBJ2-1, with 8 bases that match TRBD2. Germline values: CDR1 LGHNA, CDR2 YSLEER. The CDR3 spans 15 residues. V shed 4 bases and J 0 bases; nucleotides not matched to a gene: 2. The CDR3 DNA follows: TGCGCCAGCAGCCGCAGCGGGGGCTCCTACAATGAGCAGTTCTTC. This encodes CASSRSGGSYNEQFF.

CDR3 sequence (DNA): TGTGCCAGCAGCGTCTCACTAGCGGGAGGTCTGAGTGAGCAGTACTTC. Protein sequence: CASSVSLAGGLSEQYF. V gene TRBV11-2 combines with J gene TRBJ2-7; 12 nucleotides align to TRBD2. Per germline, CDR1 SGHAT and CDR2 FQNNGV. The ends lost 5 bases at V and 7 bases at J; junction bases unmatched: 12. The CDR3 loop spans 16 amino acids.

The chain combines TRBV5-1 with TRBJ2-4, with D possibly matching TRBD2 (6 bases). The CDR3 is 15 amino acids. Germline CDR1 is SGHRS and CDR2 is YFSETQ. The germline V and J ends were trimmed by 5 bases and 1 base, with 13 bases remaining between them. The CDR3 loop is CASRGGLSAKNIQYF. The CDR3 DNA reads TGCGCCAGCAGGGGAGGACTCTCTGCCAAAAACATTCAGTACTTC.

The chain couples TRBV5-4 to TRBJ2-5; 11 bases fit TRBD2. The CDR3 length is 15 residues. CDR1 SGHNT and CDR2 YYREEE come from the germline V gene (reference sequence). J lost 4 bases, V lost 4 bases, and 6 bases had no gene match. The CDR3 DNA follows: TGTGCCAGCAGCCCCATAGCGGGAGGGGCAGAGACCCAGTACTTC. Its translation: CASSPIAGGAETQYF.

The chain joins TRBV4-1 to TRBJ1-6; TRBD1 matches 8 bases. The CDR3 sequence is 16 residues long. Germline CDR1 MGHRA, CDR2 YSYEKL. The trim removed 4 bases at V and 5 bases at J, leaving 7 bases unmatched. The CDR3 region is CASSLGQGSDNSPLHF. The DNA of the CDR3 is TGCGCCAGCAGCCTCGGACAGGGAAGCGATAATTCACCCCTCCACTTT.

Concerning this clone: The same CDR3 can be traced to other DNA sequences in this sample. CDR3 in DNA: TGTGCCTGGGTGGGGGGAAGCTATGGCTACACCTTC. Translation gives CAWVGGSYGYTF. V and J are TRBV30 and TRBJ1-2; D is perhaps TRBD1 (5 bases). The length of the CDR3 is 12 residues. Germline V gene sequence: CDR1 GTSNPN, CDR2 SVGIG (reference sequence). The germline V and J ends were trimmed by 5 bases and 4 bases, with 11 bases remaining between them. Based on the CDR3 plus reference TRBV30 and TRBJ1-2, the full variable domain is SQTIHQWPATLVQPVGSPLSLECTVEGTSNPNLYWYRQAAGRGLQLLFYSVGIGQISSEVPQNLSASRPQDRQFILSSKKLLLSDSGFYLCAWVGGSYGYTFGSGTRLTVV.

J is TRBJ2-1 and V is TRBV15, with D unclear. Germline CDR1 and CDR2: LNHNV and YYDKDF (reference sequence). The CDR3 sequence is 14 residues long. The V end was cut by 4 bases, the J end by 0 bases, with 7 bases between. DNA of the CDR3: TGTGCCACCAGCACAAGGAGCTCCTACAATGAGCAGTTCTTC. Its translation is CATSTRSSYNEQFF.

This clone was picked up one time. This chain uses TRBV5-1 with TRBJ2-7; 7 bases fit TRBD2. The germline gives CDR1 SGHRS, CDR2 YFSETQ. V was clipped by 5 bases and J by 5 bases; unmatched bases: 7. The CDR3 totals 13 residues. The CDR3 coding sequence is TGCGCCAGCAGGGGGGGAGGGCCCGACGAGCAGTACTTC. Protein sequence: CASRGGGPDEQYF.

The chain recombines TRBV4-1 with TRBJ2-7; 7 nucleotides align to TRBD1. After removal of 3 bases from V and 4 bases from J, the junction contained 15 bases not matched to a gene. The germline V gene has CDR1 MGHRA and CDR2 YSYEKL. This CDR3 is 17 amino acids long. The CDR3 bases are TGCGCCAGCAGCCATGGGCCTCAGGGACAGCTGAAATACGAGCAGTACTTC. Protein: CASSHGPQGQLKYEQYF.

V and J are TRBV15 and TRBJ2-7, with a possible D match to TRBD2 (6 bases). Between the trimmed V and J ends, which lost 5 bases and 4 bases, there was a span of 12 bases. The germline V gene encodes CDR1 LNHNV and CDR2 YYDKDF (reference sequence). This CDR3 has 13 amino acids. CDR3 sequence (DNA): TGTGCCACCAGCTGGGCGGGGTCGTACGAGCAGTACTTC. Translation: CATSWAGSYEQYF.

The genes are TRBV19 and TRBJ1-2, with D possibly TRBD1 on 6 matching bases. The germline gives CDR1 LNHDA, CDR2 SQIVND (reference sequence). V was trimmed by 3 bases and J by 4 bases, leaving 18 bases between them. This CDR3 has 16 amino acids. The CDR3 here is CASSIVRRGHGYGYTF. Here the CDR3 DNA reads TGTGCCAGTAGTATCGTACGGCGGGGGCACGGCTATGGCTACACCTTC.